These 28 T cell receptor beta chains share one sample of origin, sequenced in a study of blood T cell repertoires in COVID-19. TCRdb keeps only in-frame clones here, not all; method: immunoSEQ multiplex PCR. The table has 130,000 or so clones, 84% seen once. The sample taken for sequencing was peripheral blood. Receptors were obtained from a human donor in a cohort sampled during active COVID-19.

The chain carries TRBV10-2 and TRBJ2-1; D may be TRBD1 (5 bases). This CDR3 has 11 residues. V was shortened by 6 bases and J by 7 bases, with 7 bases between the two germline ends. CDR1 and CDR2 (germline): WSHSY, SAAADI. Here the CDR3 DNA reads TGCGCCAGCAGCCAGGGTAATGAGCAGTTCTTC. Translating gives CASSQGNEQFF.

This sequence joins TRBV4-1 and TRBJ2-1; 14 nucleotides match TRBD2. The CDR3 loop spans 18 amino acids. Germline CDR1 MGHRA, CDR2 YSYEKL. J lost 7 bases, V lost 3 bases, and 11 bases had no gene match. The DNA for the CDR3 is TGCGCCAGCAGCCATCAGACTAGCGGGGGGGCCTTTTATAATGAGCAGTTCTTC. It translates to CASSHQTSGGAFYNEQFF.

The rearrangement joins TRBV11-3 to TRBJ2-7, with D perhaps matching TRBD2 (6 bases). The CDR3 totals 14 residues. Trimming pared 0 bases from V and 4 bases from J, leaving 10 bases between. Germline assignment: CDR1 SGHNT and CDR2 YENEEA. DNA for the CDR3: TGTGCCAGCAGCTTAGAACCGGGGAGGTACGAGCAGTACTTC. Its protein is CASSLEPGRYEQYF.

V gene TRBV11-2 combines with J gene TRBJ2-7; D remains ambiguous. This CDR3 contains 15 residues. The ends were cut back, 1 base at V and 2 bases at J, with 12 bases in the middle. Germline V gives CDR1 SGHAT, CDR2 FQNNGV. The CDR3 sequence: CASSLGRGTAYEQYF. Here the CDR3 DNA reads TGTGCCAGCAGCTTAGGTCGTGGTACAGCCTACGAGCAGTACTTC. Supplemented by reference TRBV11-2 and TRBJ2-7, the full variable domain reads EAGVAQSPRYKIIEKRQSVAFWCNPISGHATLYWYQQILGQGPKLLIQFQNNGVVDDSQLPKDRFSAERLKGVDSTLKIQPAKLEDSAVYLCASSLGRGTAYEQYFGPGTRLTVT.

The V gene is TRBV9, the J gene TRBJ2-5; a possible D gene is TRBD2 (5 bases). V was shortened by 0 bases and J by 0 bases, with 12 bases between the two germline ends. The germline gives CDR1 SGDLS, CDR2 YYNGEE. The CDR3 is 16 amino acids. CDR3 bases: TGTGCCAGCAGCGTAGAAAGCGGCAGGTACCAAGAGACCCAGTACTTC. Its translation is CASSVESGRYQETQYF.

V is TRBV5-1 and J is TRBJ2-3, with a possible D match to TRBD1 (5 bases). V was trimmed by 4 bases and J by 2 bases, leaving 11 bases between them. The CDR3 sequence is 14 residues long. Germline V gene data show CDR1 as SGHRS and CDR2 as YFSETQ. The DNA of the CDR3 is TGCGCCAGCAGCCCCGACAGCCCCACAGATACGCAGTATTTT. This gives the protein CASSPDSPTDTQYF.

The chain carries TRBV5-1 and TRBJ1-1; tentative D call: TRBD1 (6 bases). CDR1 and CDR2 (germline): SGHRS, YFSETQ. The length of the CDR3 is 14 residues. The V gene lost 2 bases and the J gene lost 5 bases, with 13 bases spanning the gap. The DNA of the CDR3 is TGCGCCAGCAGCTTTACAGGGACCAGTACTGAAGCTTTCTTT. Translated: CASSFTGTSTEAFF.

This clone was detected only a few times. The chain employs TRBV10-1 and TRBJ2-7; a possible D gene is TRBD1 (6 bases). In germline, CDR1 is WNHNN, CDR2 SYGVQD (reference sequence). Deletions cut 0 bases from V and 7 bases from J, with 13 bases between. The CDR3 covers 14 residues. CDR3 residues: CASSESGAQREQYF. CDR3 bases: TGCGCCAGCAGTGAGTCGGGGGCCCAGAGGGAGCAGTACTTC.

The chain has TRBV5-1 and TRBJ2-2; D is unclear. The CDR3 spans 16 residues. Germline V CDR1 and CDR2: SGHRS, YFSETQ. V was pared by 7 bases and J by 2 bases, with 18 bases between. This chain's CDR3 is CASSLLVAVNTGELFF. In nucleotides, the CDR3 is TGCGCCAGCTCGCTTCTGGTCGCGGTAAACACCGGGGAGCTGTTTTTT.

V and J are TRBV27 and TRBJ1-1, with 8 bases matching TRBD1. This CDR3 contains 13 residues. CDR1 MNHEY and CDR2 SMNVEV come from the germline V gene (reference sequence). V lost 5 bases, J lost 7 bases, and 6 bases stayed unmatched. The CDR3 protein is CASSPRTGSEAFF. The DNA of the CDR3 is TGTGCCAGCAGTCCACGGACAGGGAGTGAAGCTTTCTTT.

The V and J genes are TRBV2 and TRBJ1-2; TRBD1 matches 7 bases. Losses at the gene ends were 1 base for V and 9 bases for J; bases not matched to a gene: 2. Per germline, CDR1 SNHLY and CDR2 FYNNEI. The CDR3 has 12 residues. CDR3 nucleotide sequence: TGTGCCAGCAGTGAAGAGGGACAGAGCTACACCTTC. This gives the protein CASSEEGQSYTF. The variable domain in full, with the rest retrieved from reference TRBV2 and TRBJ1-2, is EPEVTQTPSHQVTQMGQEVILRCVPISNHLYFYWYRQILGQKVEFLVSFYNNEISEKSEIFDDQFSVERPDGSNFTLKIRSTKLEDSAMYFCASSEEGQSYTFGSGTRLTVV.

The chain employs TRBV27 and TRBJ1-1; TRBD1 agrees at 7 bases. This CDR3 contains 12 residues. CDR1 is MNHEY, CDR2 SMNVEV, per germline (reference sequence). V gave up 9 bases and J gave up 1 base; unmatched junction bases: 2. The CDR3 protein is CASRTGNTEAFF. CDR3 in DNA: TGTGCCAGTAGGACAGGGAACACTGAAGCTTTCTTT.

This clone came up once. This chain connects TRBV18 to TRBJ1-5, with D unclear. There are 15 residues in the CDR3. Deletions cut 2 bases from V and 4 bases from J, with 12 bases between. Germline CDR1 KGHSH, CDR2 LQKENI. For the CDR3, the DNA is TGTGCCAGCTCACCAGCAGGTGGTCTGAATCAGCCCCAGCATTTT. It is translated as CASSPAGGLNQPQHF. The complete variable domain, with remaining parts taken from reference TRBV18 and TRBJ1-5, reads NAGVMQNPRHLVRRRGQEARLRCSPMKGHSHVYWYRQLPEEGLKFMVYLQKENIIDESGMPKERFSAEFPKEGPSILRIQQVVRGDSAAYFCASSPAGGLNQPQHFGDGTRLSIL.

This chain connects TRBV5-1 to TRBJ1-6; tentative D call: TRBD1 (5 bases). The CDR3 has 14 residues. In germline, CDR1 is SGHRS, CDR2 YFSETQ. V was trimmed by 1 base and J by 13 bases, leaving 15 bases between them. CDR3 DNA sequence: TGCGCCAGCAGCTTGATGGTTGGGGGGACTCCCCTCCACTTT. Protein sequence: CASSLMVGGTPLHF.

A word on this clone: Since the CDR3 does not end with the conserved phenylalanine or tryptophan, this likely comes from a read error. It is unclear where the CDR3 begins or ends on the DNA, so no DNA is shown, and the CDR3 is as TCRdb lists it. V usage is TRBV6-4 and J usage is TRBJ2-3; the listed D gene, TRBD1, was not tested against the DNA. The CDR3 contains 8 residues when both ends are counted. Germline V gene sequence: CDR1 MRHNA, CDR2 SNTAGT. The CDR3 loop is CASSGTRY.

The chain couples TRBV5-6 to TRBJ2-7; 8 bases agree with TRBD1. CDR1 and CDR2 from the germline V gene are SGHDT and YYEEEE. CDR3 size: 13 residues. V was clipped by 4 bases and J by 3 bases; unmatched bases: 3. The CDR3 sequence: CASSGGQDYEQYF. As DNA, the CDR3 is TGTGCCAGCAGCGGGGGACAGGACTACGAGCAGTACTTC.

A remark on this clone: The junction departs from germline at one end; a sequencing error may be responsible. V and J are TRBV5-1 and TRBJ2-7; 13 bases match TRBD2. Germline CDR1 is SGHRS and CDR2 is YFSETQ. The CDR3 runs 14 residues. CDR3 DNA sequence: TGCGCCAGCAGCTTGGAGGGAACTAGCGGGGGGGTTTCCTTC. Protein product: CASSLEGTSGGVSF.

The V and J genes are TRBV6-5 and TRBJ1-5, with 7 bases aligning to TRBD1. The CDR3 runs 13 residues. The V gene's germline CDR1 is MNHEY and CDR2 SVGAGI. V shed 5 bases and J 7 bases; nucleotides not matched to a gene: 5. Written as DNA, the CDR3 is TGTGCCAGCAGTCGGACAGGAACCCAGCCCCAGCATTTT. This translates into CASSRTGTQPQHF.

This clone has a single count. The V call is TRBV10-3, the J call TRBJ1-5; D might be TRBD1 (5 bases). The CDR3 sequence is 14 residues long. Trimming pared 0 bases from V and 6 bases from J, leaving 9 bases between. Germline CDR1 ENHRY, CDR2 SYGVKD. The CDR3: CAISESGRAQPQHF. In nucleotides, the CDR3 is TGTGCCATCAGTGAGTCGGGCAGGGCTCAGCCCCAGCATTTT.

The gene calls are TRBV3-1 (or the pseudogene TRBV3-2) and TRBJ2-1, with D perhaps matching TRBD2 (5 bases). Germline loops: CDR1 LGHDT, CDR2 YNNKEL (reference sequence). V lost 1 base to trimming and J lost 0 bases, with 10 bases between them. The CDR3 totals 16 residues. CDR3 amino acids: CASSQVRGSSYNEQFF. The CDR3 DNA reads TGTGCCAGCAGCCAAGTCCGGGGTAGCTCCTACAATGAGCAGTTCTTC.

The rearrangement links TRBV7-8 to TRBJ2-7, with 14 bases matching TRBD2. This CDR3 is built from 17 residues. The germline CDR1 and CDR2 sequences are SGHVS and FQNEAQ. V shed 5 bases, J shed 4 bases, and the junction held 10 bases outside the gene matches. CDR3 DNA: TGTGCCAGCAGCCGTGGGACTAGCGGGGGACTTGTGTACGAGCAGTACTTC. It translates to CASSRGTSGGLVYEQYF.

This chain's CDR3 is CASSVVGSNTEAFF. The CDR3 nucleotides are TGTGCCAGCAGCGTAGTCGGGTCGAACACTGAAGCTTTCTTT. The J gene is TRBJ1-1, the V gene TRBV9; D ambiguous. Per germline, CDR1 SGDLS and CDR2 YYNGEE. CDR3 length: 14 amino acids. V lost 0 bases to trimming and J lost 1 base, with 7 bases between them.

The table lists this clone with a few counts. Written as DNA, the CDR3 is TGTGCCAGCAGCTCCCAGGGGGCAGGGTCCTACGAGCAGTACTTC. This sequence encodes CASSSQGAGSYEQYF. The genes are TRBV7-8 and TRBJ2-7; 8 nucleotides agree with TRBD1. Trimming at V came to 4 bases and at J to 1 base, leaving 6 bases not matched to a gene. The CDR3 spans 15 residues. CDR1 SGHVS and CDR2 FQNEAQ come from the germline V gene.

The CDR3 DNA reads as TGTGCCAGCAGCTTGGGACAGCATAATGAAAAACTGTTTTTT. Its translation is CASSLGQHNEKLFF. The genes are TRBV11-2 and TRBJ1-4; 7 bases line up with TRBD1. The CDR3 consists of 14 residues. Germline-derived CDR1 and CDR2 are SGHAT and FQNNGV. Trimming removed 3 bases from V and 4 bases from J; junction bases left unmatched: 2.

The table lists this clone with a few counts. J is TRBJ2-7 and V is TRBV6-5; 10 positions agree with TRBD1. Germline CDR1 MNHEY, CDR2 SVGAGI. CDR3 size: 16 residues. The J segment lost 3 bases and the V segment lost 0 bases, leaving 5 bases of the junction unmatched. The CDR3 protein is CASSYSVGTGDYEQYF. The CDR3 bases are TGTGCCAGCAGTTACTCTGTCGGGACAGGGGACTACGAGCAGTACTTC.

The J gene is TRBJ2-7, the V gene TRBV7-2, with D perhaps matching TRBD2 (7 bases). Trimming left V 3 bases short and J 5 bases short, with 17 bases between. Germline V gives CDR1 SGHTA, CDR2 FQGNSA. The CDR3 consists of 15 residues. The CDR3 loop reads CASSFAGRGTHEQYF. CDR3 in DNA: TGTGCCAGCAGCTTCGCTGGGCGGGGGACACACGAGCAGTACTTC.

A few counts support this clone. The chain couples TRBV19 to TRBJ2-2; D might be TRBD2 (5 bases). V was shortened by 6 bases and J by 7 bases, with 18 bases between the two germline ends. This CDR3 spans 15 amino acids. Germline CDR1 reads LNHDA; CDR2 reads SQIVND (reference sequence). The CDR3 protein is CASSSGPYGSGELFF. CDR3 nucleotide sequence: TGTGCCAGTAGCTCGGGCCCGTATGGGAGCGGGGAGCTGTTTTTT. The full variable domain, completed using reference TRBV19 and TRBJ2-2, is DGGITQSPKYLFRKEGQNVTLSCEQNLNHDAMYWYRQDPGQGLRLIYYSQIVNDFQKGDIAEGYSVSREKKESFPLTVTSAQKNPTAFYLCASSSGPYGSGELFFGEGSRLTVL.

The gene calls are TRBV3-1 (or the pseudogene TRBV3-2) and TRBJ1-2, with TRBD1 matching 7 bases. V lost 4 bases, J lost 5 bases, and 7 bases stayed unmatched. There are 14 residues in the CDR3. CDR1 and CDR2 from the germline V gene are LGHDT and YNNKEL (reference sequence). CDR3 nucleotides: TGTGCCAGCAGCCTACCGGGACAGAGTTATGGCTACACCTTC. Translated, it gives CASSLPGQSYGYTF.